This T cell receptor beta chain comes out of a study of monozygotic twins with inflammatory bowel disease. In the case of this clonotype: Antigen: not known.

Total RNA was isolated from whole blood without T cell sorting. General study results and limits: No difference in repertoire similarity was seen between concordant and discordant twins, possibly because power was limited.

cDNA for TCRalpha and TCRbeta was amplified by nested PCRs of about 15 then nine to ten cycles. TCRdb re-called the 5' RACE reads and catalogs CDR3 proteins one per entry, DNA excluded. The table for this sample gives about 380,000 distinct CDR3 sequences. The receptor was derived from a human donor with ulcerative colitis or Crohn's disease, or a healthy co-twin of an affected twin (not recorded which). The sequenced sample consisted of blood.

CDR3 loop: CSAPGVTGELFF. The chain couples TRBV20-1 to TRBJ2-2; TCRdb designates TRBD1, a call that cannot be tested without DNA. Germline V lookup: CDR1 DFQATT, CDR2 SNEGSKA (reference sequence). The CDR3 has 12 amino acids.